A selection of T cell receptor beta chains follows, all from one sample in a study of beta chain features in type 1 diabetes. Assay: immunoSEQ multiplex PCR; the TCRdb copy retains only in-frame clones and omits some. Of 300,000 or so clones listed, over 11% are singletons. Sample: naive CD4+ T cells from blood. The origin of the receptors is a man aged 25 to 40 with type 1 diabetes. Each CDR3 is given with its conserved first and last residue. Each record gives: clone size, J gene, V gene, D gene, CDR3 DNA, CDR3 protein. D genes are given only for firm matches. Clone size is given for some rows only: seen once, a few or many times, or a class if the clone is expanded.

.	TRBJ2-7	TRBV29-1	.	TGCACCCGCCGGGACACCTCGAACCACGAGCAGTACTTC	CTRRDTSNHEQYF
few	TRBJ1-3	TRBV15	.	TGTGCCACCAGCAGGGTTGAGGGAAGTGGAAACACCATATATTTT	CATSRVEGSGNTIYF
.	TRBJ2-2	TRBV7-9	.	TGTGCCAGCAGCTTATCGATCAGCACCGGGGAGCTGTTTTTT	CASSLSISTGELFF
few	TRBJ1-1	TRBV29-1	.	TGCAGCGTTGAACCCCGCGAGGTATTTGCTTTCTTT	CSVEPREVFAFF
.	TRBJ2-1	TRBV6-6	TRBD2	TGTGCCAGCAGTTGGGGGACTAGCAGCAATGAGCAGTTCTTC	CASSWGTSSNEQFF
few	TRBJ2-7	TRBV29-1	TRBD2	TGCAGCGTCGGGGGGGTTCGGGGGCTGCACGAGCAGTACTTC	CSVGGVRGLHEQYF
.	TRBJ2-1	TRBV9	TRBD2	TGTGCCAGCAGCTCTCGACTAGCGGGAGGGATACTCCCGAATGAGCAGTTCTTC	CASSSRLAGGILPNEQFF
.	TRBJ2-7	TRBV18	.	TGTGCCAGCTCACCCCAGGGCAGGGGCTCCTACGAGCAGTACTTC	CASSPQGRGSYEQYF
.	TRBJ2-2	TRBV4-3	TRBD1	TGCGCCAGCAGCCAAGTGCAGGGGGCGACGTATGTGGACGGGGAGCTGTTTTTT	CASSQVQGATYVDGELFF
few	TRBJ2-2	TRBV7-3	.	TGTGCCAGCAGCTTAAATCAGGGGAACACCGGGGAGCTGTTTTTT	CASSLNQGNTGELFF
.	TRBJ2-7	TRBV5-1	.	TGCGCCAGCAGCTTATCCGGTCCCCCCTACGAGCAGTACTTC	CASSLSGPPYEQYF
.	TRBJ2-2	TRBV28	.	TGTGCCAGCAGTTTATTTATGGGGACTACCGGGGAGCTGTTTTTT	CASSLFMGTTGELFF
.	TRBJ2-5	TRBV30	TRBD1	TGTGCCTGGAGTGGCACTACGACAGGGGGCCGTACCCAGTACTTC	CAWSGTTTGGRTQYF
few	TRBJ2-1	TRBV14	TRBD2	TGTGCCAGCAGCCAAGTAGCGGGTGCTACAATGAATGAGCAGTTCTTC	CASSQVAGATMNEQFF
.	TRBJ1-2	TRBV9	.	TGTGCCAGCAGCGTAGCAGGGAATGCGGAGGGCTACACCTTC	CASSVAGNAEGYTF
.	TRBJ2-1	TRBV9	TRBD2	TGTGCCAGCAGCGTTAGCGGGAGCTTCGGAAATGAGCAGTTCTTC	CASSVSGSFGNEQFF
few	TRBJ1-4	TRBV28	TRBD1	TGTGCCAGCAGGACAGGGGCGACTAATGAAAAACTGTTTTTT	CASRTGATNEKLFF
.	TRBJ2-1	TRBV28	TRBD1	TGTGCCAGCAGTTCTCCGGGACAGGGGGCTGGCGATGAGCAGTTCTTC	CASSSPGQGAGDEQFF
few	TRBJ1-1	TRBV5-1	TRBD1	TGCGCCAGCAGCTGGGACAGGGGCCAACACATGAACACTGAAGCTTTCTTT	CASSWDRGQHMNTEAFF
few	TRBJ2-7	TRBV19	TRBD2	TGTGCCAGTAGCCTAGCGGCCGCCTACGAGCAGTACTTC	CASSLAAAYEQYF
.	TRBJ1-5	TRBV15	.	TGTGCCACCAGCAGGGGTTTGGAGCAGCCCCAGCATTTT	CATSRGLEQPQHF
.	TRBJ2-3	TRBV4-2	TRBD2	TGTGCCAGCAGCCAATTAGCGGGAGGCACAGATACGCAGTATTTT	CASSQLAGGTDTQYF
.	TRBJ1-2	TRBV6-6	.	TGTGCCAGCAGTTCCCGCCTGACAGTTTACACCTTC	CASSSRLTVYTF
.	TRBJ1-2	TRBV4-1	.	TGCGCCAGCAGCCAAGGGGCATTCGCTAACTATGGCTACACCTTC	CASSQGAFANYGYTF
.	TRBJ1-5	TRBV28	.	TGTGCCAGCAGCCGTTATAGCAATCAGCCCCAGCATTTT	CASSRYSNQPQHF
.	TRBJ2-7	TRBV28	.	TGTGCCACTCTACGCGGGGCAGGGCTCCACGAGCAGTACTTC	CATLRGAGLHEQYF
.	TRBJ2-5	TRBV7-6	.	TGTGCCAGCAGCCTCAGGGTACTGGAGACCCAGTACTTC	CASSLRVLETQYF
few	TRBJ2-3	TRBV5-4	.	TGTGCCAGCAGCATTGGACACAGCACAGATACGCAGTATTTT	CASSIGHSTDTQYF
.	TRBJ1-5	TRBV1	.	TGCACCAGCAGCCCATCGGGAAACAAGGGTGGGCAGCATTTT	CTSSPSGNKGGQHF
.	TRBJ1-2	TRBV9	.	TGTGCCAGCAGCTCCGCCGACAGTACTATCTACACCTTC	CASSSADSTIYTF
.	TRBJ2-7	TRBV2	.	TGTGCCAGCAGGACCGGGAGTTTAGGGGAGTACTTC	CASRTGSLGEYF
few	TRBJ1-1	TRBV27	.	TGTGCCAGCAGTACAAGAACTGAAGCTTTCTTT	CASSTRTEAFF
few	TRBJ1-1	TRBV19	.	TGTGCCAGTAGCCCACAGGGCCCCACTGAAGCTTTCTTT	CASSPQGPTEAFF
.	TRBJ2-1	TRBV9	TRBD2	TGTGCCAGCAGTGAACTTACTAGCGGGAGGGGCTTCTACAATGAGCAGTTCTTC	CASSELTSGRGFYNEQFF
.	TRBJ2-7	TRBV10-3	.	TGTGCCATCAGACGAGACAGAGACTCCTACGAGCAGTACTTC	CAIRRDRDSYEQYF
few	TRBJ1-2	TRBV25-1	.	TGTGCCAGCAGTGAATCAAGCCAGGGTGGCGGCTACACCTTC	CASSESSQGGGYTF
.	TRBJ2-5	TRBV6-1	TRBD1	TGTGCCAGCAGTGCAACCAGGGGGCAGACCCAGTACTTC	CASSATRGQTQYF
few	TRBJ2-1	TRBV11-1	TRBD2	TGTGCCAGCAGCCAGACACCGACTAGCGGGACTCTCAATGAGCAGTTCTTC	CASSQTPTSGTLNEQFF
few	TRBJ2-1	TRBV5-1	TRBD1	TGCGCCAGCAGCTTGGAGGGACAGGGGGCAGGGAGGCAGTTCTTC	CASSLEGQGAGRQFF
.	TRBJ2-5	TRBV10-3	.	TGTGCCATCAGTGAGTCTTATGGGGAGGAGACCCAGTACTTC	CAISESYGEETQYF
few	TRBJ1-2	TRBV28	.	TGTGCCAGCAGTTCGGGGGGGGACGGCTACACCTTC	CASSSGGDGYTF
.	TRBJ2-3	TRBV5-1	.	TGCGCCAGCAGCTTGCTCCCAGATACGCAGTATTTT	CASSLLPDTQYF
.	TRBJ2-5	TRBV5-4	.	TGTGCCAGCAGCTGGGGGGCTAGCGGTATCCAAGAGACCCAGTACTTC	CASSWGASGIQETQYF
.	TRBJ1-1	TRBV9	.	TGTGCCAGCAGCCCCCAGGCAGGGAACACTGAAGCTTTCTTT	CASSPQAGNTEAFF
.	TRBJ1-4	TRBV15	TRBD1	TGTGCCACCAGCAGAGATCAGGGGGGTAATGAAAAACTGTTTTTT	CATSRDQGGNEKLFF
.	TRBJ2-3	TRBV6-4	.	TGTGCCAGCAGTGACGGTCGGAGGTCAGATACGCAGTATTTT	CASSDGRRSDTQYF
.	TRBJ2-7	TRBV20-1	.	TGCAGTGCTAGCGGAGCCTACGAGCAGTACTTC	CSASGAYEQYF
.	TRBJ2-2	TRBV9	.	TGTGCCAGCAGCGCGAACGGAGCGGACACCGGGGAGCTGTTTTTT	CASSANGADTGELFF
few	TRBJ2-5	TRBV4-1	.	TGCGCCAGCAGCCAAGTACTAGGAGAGACCCAGTACTTC	CASSQVLGETQYF
.	TRBJ2-2	TRBV9	TRBD1	TGTGCCAGCAAACAGGGACAGGGTGTCACCGGGGAGCTGTTTTTT	CASKQGQGVTGELFF
.	TRBJ2-5	TRBV19	.	TGTGCCAGTAGTTTGGTCTCTGGGAGAGGAATCCAAGAGACCCAGTACTTC	CASSLVSGRGIQETQYF
.	TRBJ2-3	TRBV25-1	.	TGTGCCAGCAGTGATACTAGGTCCGGCACAGATACGCAGTATTTT	CASSDTRSGTDTQYF
few	TRBJ2-2	TRBV11-1	.	TGTGCCAGCGGGGAGTTCGTTACCGGGGAGCTGTTTTTT	CASGEFVTGELFF
few	TRBJ2-7	TRBV4-1	TRBD1	TGCGCCAGCAGCCAAGATCGTCACAGGGGCCAATCCTACGAGCAGTACTTC	CASSQDRHRGQSYEQYF
.	TRBJ2-7	TRBV11-2	TRBD1	TGTGCCAGTGACAGGGGGCGGACGAAGCAGTACTTC	CASDRGRTKQYF
few	TRBJ1-5	TRBV7-9	TRBD1	TGTGCCAGCAGCTTGGGGACAGGGGCGATCAATCAGCCCCAGCATTTT	CASSLGTGAINQPQHF
few	TRBJ1-1	TRBV5-1	.	TGCGCCAGCAGCGAATCCGGGAGCCCGGGAAAAGCTTTCTTT	CASSESGSPGKAFF
.	TRBJ2-5	TRBV28	.	TGTGCCAGCAGCCTGAAGTTGCGGGCCCGAGAGACCCAGTACTTC	CASSLKLRARETQYF